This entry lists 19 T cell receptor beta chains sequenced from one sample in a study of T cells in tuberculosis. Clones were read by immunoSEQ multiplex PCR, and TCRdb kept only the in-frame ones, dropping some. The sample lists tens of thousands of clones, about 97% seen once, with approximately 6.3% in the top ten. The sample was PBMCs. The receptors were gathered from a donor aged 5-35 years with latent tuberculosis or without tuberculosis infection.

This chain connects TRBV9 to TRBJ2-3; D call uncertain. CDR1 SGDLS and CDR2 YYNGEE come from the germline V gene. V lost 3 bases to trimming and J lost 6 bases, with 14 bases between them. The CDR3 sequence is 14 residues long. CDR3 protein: CASSALSWADTQYF. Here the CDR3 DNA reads TGTGCCAGCAGCGCCTTGAGCTGGGCGGATACGCAGTATTTT. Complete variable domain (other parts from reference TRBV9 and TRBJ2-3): DSGVTQTPKHLITATGQRVTLRCSPRSGDLSVYWYQQSLDQGLQFLIQYYNGEERAKGNILERFSAQQFPDLHSELNLSSLELGDSALYFCASSALSWADTQYFGPGTRLTVL.

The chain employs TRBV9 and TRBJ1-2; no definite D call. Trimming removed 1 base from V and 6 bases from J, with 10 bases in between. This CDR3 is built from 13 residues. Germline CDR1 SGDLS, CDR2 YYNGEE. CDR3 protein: CASSVRGSDGYTF. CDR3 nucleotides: TGTGCCAGCAGCGTACGGGGATCTGATGGCTACACCTTC.

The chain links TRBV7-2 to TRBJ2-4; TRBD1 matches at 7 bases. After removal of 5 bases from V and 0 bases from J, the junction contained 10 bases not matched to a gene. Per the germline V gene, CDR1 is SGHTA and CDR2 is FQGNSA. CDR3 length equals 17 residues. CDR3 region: CASSPGTDRLAKNIQYF. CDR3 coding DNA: TGTGCCAGCAGCCCCGGGACAGACCGACTAGCCAAAAACATTCAGTACTTC.

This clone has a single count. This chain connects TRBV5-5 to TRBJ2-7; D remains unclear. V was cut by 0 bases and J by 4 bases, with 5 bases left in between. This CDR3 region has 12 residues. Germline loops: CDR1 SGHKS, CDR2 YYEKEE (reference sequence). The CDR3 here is CASSLATYEQYF. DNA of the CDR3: TGTGCCAGCAGCTTGGCGACTTACGAGCAGTACTTC.

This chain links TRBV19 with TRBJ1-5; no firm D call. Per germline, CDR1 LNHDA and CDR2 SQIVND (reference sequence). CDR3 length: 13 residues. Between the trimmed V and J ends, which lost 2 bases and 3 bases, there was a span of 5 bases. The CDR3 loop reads CASSITDNQPQHF. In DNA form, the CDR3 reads TGTGCCAGTAGTATAACAGACAATCAGCCCCAGCATTTT.

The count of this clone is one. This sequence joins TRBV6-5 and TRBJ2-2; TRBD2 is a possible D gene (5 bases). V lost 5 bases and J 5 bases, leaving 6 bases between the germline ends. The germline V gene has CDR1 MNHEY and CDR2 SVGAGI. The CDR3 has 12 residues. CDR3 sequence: CASSRGTGELFF. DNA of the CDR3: TGTGCCAGCAGTCGGGGTACCGGGGAGCTGTTTTTT.

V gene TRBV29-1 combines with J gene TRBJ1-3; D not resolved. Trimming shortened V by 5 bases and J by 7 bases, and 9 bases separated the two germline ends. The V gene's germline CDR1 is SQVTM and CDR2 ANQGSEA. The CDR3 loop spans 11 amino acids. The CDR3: CSVYQFNTIYF. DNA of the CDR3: TGCAGCGTTTATCAGTTTAACACCATATATTTT.

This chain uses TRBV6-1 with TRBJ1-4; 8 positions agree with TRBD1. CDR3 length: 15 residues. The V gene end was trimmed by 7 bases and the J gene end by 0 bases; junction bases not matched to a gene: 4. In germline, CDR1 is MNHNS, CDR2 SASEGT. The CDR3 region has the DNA TGTGCCAGCACCATGGACAGGGCAACTAATGAAAAACTGTTTTTT. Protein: CASTMDRATNEKLFF.

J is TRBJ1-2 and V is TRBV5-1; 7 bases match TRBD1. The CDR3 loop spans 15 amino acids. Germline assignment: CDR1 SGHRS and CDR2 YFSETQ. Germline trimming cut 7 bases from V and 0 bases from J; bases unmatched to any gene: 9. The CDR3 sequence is CASGQDTNPNYGYTF. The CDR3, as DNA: TGCGCCAGCGGACAGGACACCAATCCTAACTATGGCTACACCTTC.

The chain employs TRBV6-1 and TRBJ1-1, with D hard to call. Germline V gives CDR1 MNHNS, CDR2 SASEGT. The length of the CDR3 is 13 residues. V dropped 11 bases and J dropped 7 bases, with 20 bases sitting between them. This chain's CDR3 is CAVPPPGKIEAFF. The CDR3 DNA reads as TGTGCCGTACCTCCACCGGGAAAAATTGAAGCTTTCTTT.

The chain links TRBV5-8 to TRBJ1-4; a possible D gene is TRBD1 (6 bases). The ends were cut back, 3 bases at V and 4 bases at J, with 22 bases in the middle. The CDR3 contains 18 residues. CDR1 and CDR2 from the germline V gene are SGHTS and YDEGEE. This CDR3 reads CASSWEPSRQDINEKLFF. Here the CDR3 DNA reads TGTGCCAGCAGCTGGGAACCTTCTAGACAGGATATTAATGAAAAACTGTTTTTT.

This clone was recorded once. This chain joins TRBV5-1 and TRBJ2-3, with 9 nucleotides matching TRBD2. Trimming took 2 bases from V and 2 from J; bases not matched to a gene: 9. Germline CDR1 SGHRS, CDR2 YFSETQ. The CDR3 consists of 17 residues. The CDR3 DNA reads TGCGCCAGCAGCTTAAGACTAGCGGTACCGCTCACAGATACGCAGTATTTT. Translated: CASSLRLAVPLTDTQYF. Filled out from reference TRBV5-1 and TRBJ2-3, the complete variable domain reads KAGVTQTPRYLIKTRGQQVTLSCSPISGHRSVSWYQQTPGQGLQFLFEYFSETQRNKGNFPGRFSGRQFSNSRSEMNVSTLELGDSALYLCASSLRLAVPLTDTQYFGPGTRLTVL.

CDR3: CASSRGTSGGGETQYF. For the CDR3, the DNA is TGCGCCAGCAGCCGGGGGACTAGCGGGGGTGGCGAGACCCAGTACTTC. The chain links TRBV5-1 to TRBJ2-5, with 14 nucleotides matching TRBD2. Losses at the gene ends were 4 bases for V and 5 bases for J; bases not matched to a gene: 7. The CDR3 runs 16 residues. CDR1 SGHRS and CDR2 YFSETQ come from the germline V gene.

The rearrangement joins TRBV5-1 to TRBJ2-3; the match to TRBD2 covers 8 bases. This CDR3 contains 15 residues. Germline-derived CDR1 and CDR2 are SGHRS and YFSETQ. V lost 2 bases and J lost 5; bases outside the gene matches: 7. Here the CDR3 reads CASSFFGGEGDTQYF. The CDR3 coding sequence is TGCGCCAGCAGCTTTTTCGGGGGGGAAGGAGATACGCAGTATTTT.

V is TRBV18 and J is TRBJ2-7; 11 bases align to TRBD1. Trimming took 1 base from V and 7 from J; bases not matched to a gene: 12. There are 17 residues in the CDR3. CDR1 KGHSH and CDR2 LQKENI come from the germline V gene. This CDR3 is CASSPQQSGTGGVEQYF. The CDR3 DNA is TGTGCCAGCTCACCACAGCAATCCGGGACAGGGGGGGTAGAGCAGTACTTC.

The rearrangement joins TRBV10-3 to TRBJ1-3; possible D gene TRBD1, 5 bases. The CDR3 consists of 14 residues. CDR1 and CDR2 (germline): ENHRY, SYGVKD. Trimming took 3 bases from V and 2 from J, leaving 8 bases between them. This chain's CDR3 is CAISDPGTGNTIYF. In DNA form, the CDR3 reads TGTGCCATCAGTGATCCAGGGACTGGAAACACCATATATTTT.

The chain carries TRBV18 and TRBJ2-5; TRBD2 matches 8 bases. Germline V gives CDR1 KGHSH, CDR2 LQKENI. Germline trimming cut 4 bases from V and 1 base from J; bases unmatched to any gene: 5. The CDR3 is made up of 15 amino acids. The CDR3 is CASSRVAGTQETQYF. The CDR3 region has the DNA TGTGCCAGCTCACGAGTAGCGGGAACCCAAGAGACCCAGTACTTC.

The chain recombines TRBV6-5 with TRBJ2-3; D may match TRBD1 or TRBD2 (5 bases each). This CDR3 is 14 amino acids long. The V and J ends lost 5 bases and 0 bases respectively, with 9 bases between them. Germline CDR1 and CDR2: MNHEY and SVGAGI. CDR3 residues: CASSDYRSTDTQYF. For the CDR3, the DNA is TGTGCCAGCAGTGACTACAGGAGCACAGATACGCAGTATTTT.

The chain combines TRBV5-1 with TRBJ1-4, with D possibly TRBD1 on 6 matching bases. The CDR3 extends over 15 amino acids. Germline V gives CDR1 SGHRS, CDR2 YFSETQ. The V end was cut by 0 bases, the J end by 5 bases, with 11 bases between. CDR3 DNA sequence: TGCGCCAGCAGCTTGGTCGGACAGCCGAATGAAAAACTGTTTTTT. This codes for CASSLVGQPNEKLFF.